This T cell receptor (beta chain) is from a study of vaccination and CD4 T cells after COVID-19 (dated 2022 in TCRdb). As for the study more broadly: Convalescent patients had a positive SARS-CoV-2 result on nasal swab PCR, and of these patients, several had mild disease and one had severe disease. Post-COVID blood samples were collected from convalescent patients a median of around 100 days after diagnosis, with a range of about 30 to 161 days. Two doses of either the Pfizer-BioNTech BNT162b2 vaccine (n=8) or the Moderna mRNA-1273 vaccine (n=2) were administered to participants. The convalescent cohort included six males and four females, with two Hispanic individuals, seven Caucasians, two Asians and one multiracial person. Post-vaccine blood samples were obtained a median of about 72 days after the second vaccine dose, with a range of 14 to 241 days. As controls, cultures received a CEFX viral epitope pool (the positive control), an HIV-1 Nef peptide pool (the negative control), or no peptide at all. Overlapping spike peptide pools from SARS-CoV-2 and from the common cold coronaviruses HCoV-NL63, HCoV-OC43 and HCoV-229E were used as culture stimuli. The spike-specific CD4+ TCR repertoire was compared before and after mRNA vaccination in over nine COVID-19 convalescent patients and several infection-naive healthy vaccine recipients. On the study overall, not on this receptor specifically: In convalescent patients, a median 86.3% of post-vaccine SARS-CoV-2-reactive clones were detected only after vaccination, and vaccine-specific priming was suggested by this finding. The number of convalescent patients in the study was relatively small, and the study did not examine early timepoints following natural infection. An increase in the median number of SARS-CoV-2-reactive clonotypes from approximately 20 after infection to some 40 after vaccination was observed, but the change was not found to be significant. In convalescent patients, nearly all vaccine-specific clones (304 of 307) were found to be mono-reactive for SARS-CoV-2 spike rather than cross-reactive with common cold coronaviruses.

This clonotype is a singleton in its sample. What this receptor recognizes is not known. Per-base qualities were not stored, and no clone one base away is much larger. A solitary read yields weak support. V trim: 4 bases; J trim: 0 bases; unmatched bases: 8. The germline V gene sets CDR1 to SGHTA and CDR2 to FQGNSA. The CDR3 starts with the cysteine, ends with the phenylalanine, and has 17 residues. Only CDR3 DNA remains: 51 bases, in frame from the first base. Libraries were made using PCR. DNA from cultured CD4+ T cells was subjected to TCR sequencing with the Oncomine TCR Beta short-read assay at the Johns Hopkins FTIC core. The QIAamp micro DNA kit was used to extract genomic DNA from the cultured CD4+ T cells. The Oncomine TCR Beta libraries from cultured CD4+ T cells were pooled using unique dual indexes and then sequenced on an Illumina iSeq 100. The source study handled its data this way. Non-productive sequences were removed, and CDR3s that did not start with C, did not end with F or W, or were shorter than 7 amino acids were discarded. Antigen-specific clonotypes were identified with the MANAFEST web application by comparing peptide-stimulated wells with reference and other culture wells. An FDR below 0.05, an odds ratio above 5, and a productive frequency above 0.1% in at least two of three replicate wells were required for clones to be considered positive. Cross-reactive clonotypes were defined as significantly expanded in both SARS-CoV-2 spike wells and at least one common cold coronavirus spike condition. CDR3 homology was assessed with Levenshtein distances (stringdist) and unrooted phylogenetic trees (ape) in R version 3.6.1. TCRdb reprocessed the public reads (quality trimming at Q25 with fastp, clone calling with MiXCR) and kept in-frame beta chains. Identical CDR3 proteins give one entry, which carries the most common genes and DNA. In this record, the V and J calls reflect TCRdb's handling and not the investigators' own analysis. In all, the sample holds some 17,000 distinct CDR3 sequences, and roughly two fifths of those were seen once. The ten largest make up roughly 12% of the sample.

The meaning of the sample's treatment or condition label: roughly ten-day PBMC culture with coronavirus spike peptide pools or control peptides (ViraFEST assay). The ViraFEST assay was used in the study, in which antigen-specific T cells were expanded with peptide pools and expanded clonotypes were subsequently identified by TCR sequencing. Positive SARS-CoV-2 PCR tests in the convalescent patients dated from March to December 2020, before Alpha, Beta and Delta variants emerged in the United States. Each well held about 1.8 million PBMCs cultured with around 10 ug/ml peptide pools in IMDM containing around 5% human AB serum and 9.5 to 10 IU/ml IL-2. On days 3 and 7, half of the culture medium was replaced with fresh IL-2-containing medium. CD4+ T cells were isolated after around ten days of culture through negative selection using the EasySep CD4+ T cell isolation kit. PBMCs were separated from whole blood using Ficoll-Paque Plus gradient centrifugation and then either used fresh or cryopreserved at -140C. Triplicate wells were generally used for each culture condition.

The material sequenced was CD4+ T cells from blood, cultured in vitro. In this chain, TRBV7-2 is recombined with TRBJ1-1, with 10 junctional bases fitting TRBD1. The sequence was obtained from a human donor who had recovered from COVID-19. The DNA sequence is given as TGTGCCAGCAGCTCTAAGCCGGACAGGGGGATGAACACTGAAGCTTTCTTT. Protein translation: CASSSKPDRGMNTEAFF.